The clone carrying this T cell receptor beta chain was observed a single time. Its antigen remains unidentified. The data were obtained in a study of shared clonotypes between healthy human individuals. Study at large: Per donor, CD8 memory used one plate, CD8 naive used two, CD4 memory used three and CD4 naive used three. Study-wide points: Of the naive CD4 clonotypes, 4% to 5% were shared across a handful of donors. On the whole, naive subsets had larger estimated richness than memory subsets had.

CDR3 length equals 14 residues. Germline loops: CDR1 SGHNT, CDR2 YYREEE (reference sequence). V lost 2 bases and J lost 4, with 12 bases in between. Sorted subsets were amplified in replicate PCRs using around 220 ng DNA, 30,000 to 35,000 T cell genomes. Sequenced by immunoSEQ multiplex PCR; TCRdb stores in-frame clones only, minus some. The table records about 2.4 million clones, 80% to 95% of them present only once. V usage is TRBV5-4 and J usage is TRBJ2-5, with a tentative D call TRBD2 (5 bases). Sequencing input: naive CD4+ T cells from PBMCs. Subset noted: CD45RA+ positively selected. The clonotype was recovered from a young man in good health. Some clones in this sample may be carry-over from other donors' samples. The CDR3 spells CASSFRREGETQYF. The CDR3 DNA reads TGTGCCAGCAGCTTCCGCCGGGAAGGAGAGACCCAGTACTTC.